This passage covers 21 T cell receptor beta chains from one sample sequenced in a study of T-cell memory formation after mild COVID-19. From the 5' RACE reads, TCRdb called clonotypes with MiXCR, one entry per CDR3 protein. The sample lists about 110,000 distinct CDR3 sequences; around an eighth were seen once. The sequenced sample was PBMCs or a T cell subset sorted from them (not recorded which). The receptors derive from a man younger than 35 who had mild COVID-19 (a few samples of this study predate the infection). Cell type and time point are not known.

This clonotype has only a few counts. The chain carries TRBV10-3 and TRBJ2-3; 7 nucleotides match TRBD2. This CDR3 contains 15 residues. The V gene's germline CDR1 is ENHRY and CDR2 SYGVKD. V dropped 2 bases and J dropped 0; count of bases not matched to a gene: 2. In DNA, the CDR3 is TGTGCCATCAGTGAGCCGGGACTAAGCACAGATACGCAGTATTTT. It codes for CAISEPGLSTDTQYF.

This clonotype was seen repeatedly, ten times or more. The CDR3 sequence: CASSASHYGYTF. CDR3 nucleotide sequence: TGTGCCAGCAGCGCCTCGCACTATGGCTACACCTTC. V is TRBV9 and J is TRBJ1-2; D not resolved. V shed 3 bases and J shed 3 bases, with 6 bases lying between them. There are 12 residues in the CDR3. Per the germline V gene, CDR1 is SGDLS and CDR2 is YYNGEE.

This clonotype was detected only a few times. The rearrangement links TRBV10-3 to TRBJ1-1, with 10 bases fitting TRBD1. The CDR3 is 15 amino acids. Germline-derived CDR1 and CDR2 are ENHRY and SYGVKD. V was pared by 2 bases and J by 6 bases, with 6 bases of the junction left unmatched. The CDR3 spells CAISEGGQGISEAFF. The DNA of the CDR3 is TGTGCCATCAGTGAGGGGGGACAGGGGATCTCTGAAGCTTTCTTT.

This clonotype appeared many times. The chain links TRBV25-1 to TRBJ2-3, with 7 bases lining up with TRBD2. CDR1 is MGHDK, CDR2 SYGVNS, per germline. The CDR3 is made up of 13 amino acids. With V trimmed by 4 bases and J by 2 bases, 0 bases remained unmatched. CDR3 loop: CASSGDYTDTQYF. DNA of the CDR3: TGTGCCAGCAGTGGGGACTACACAGATACGCAGTATTTT. The variable domain in full, with the rest retrieved from reference TRBV25-1 and TRBJ2-3, is EADIYQTPRYLVIGTGKKITLECSQTMGHDKMYWYQQDPGMELHLIHYSYGVNSTEKGDLSSESTVSRIRTEHFPLTLESARPSHTSQYLCASSGDYTDTQYFGPGTRLTVL.

The rearrangement links TRBV24-1 to TRBJ2-5, with unresolved D. Germline V gene sequence: CDR1 KGHDR, CDR2 SFDVKD. The V and J ends lost 2 bases and 5 bases respectively, with 11 bases between them. The CDR3 consists of 14 residues. DNA of the CDR3: TGTGCCACCAGTGATTCCCCCCCCTTGGAGACCCAGTACTTC. Translating gives CATSDSPPLETQYF.

V gene TRBV6-6 combines with J gene TRBJ1-1; maybe TRBD1 (5 bases). Trimming pared 4 bases from V and 4 bases from J, leaving 13 bases between. Germline-derived CDR1 and CDR2 are MNHNY and SVGAGI (reference sequence). This CDR3 comprises 14 residues. The CDR3 nucleotides are TGTGCCAGCAGTTCGCTGGGGGGGGGCACTGAAGCTTTCTTT. Translation: CASSSLGGGTEAFF.

This clonotype came up a few times. The V and J genes are TRBV12-3 or TRBV12-4 and TRBJ2-2; 10 bases fit TRBD2. CDR3 length: 16 amino acids. V dropped 5 bases and J dropped 6; count of bases not matched to a gene: 9. The CDR3 sequence: CASSPPGSGGAGELFF. CDR3 nucleotide sequence: TGTGCCAGCAGTCCCCCTGGCAGCGGGGGGGCCGGGGAGCTGTTTTTT.

In its sample, this clonotype was seen many times. V and J are TRBV4-1 and TRBJ1-3, with D perhaps matching TRBD1 (5 bases). This CDR3 region has 16 residues. V lost 0 bases and J 0 bases, leaving 9 bases between the germline ends. Germline-derived CDR1 and CDR2 are MGHRA and YSYEKL. This CDR3 is CASSQDGGTSGNTIYF. The DNA for the CDR3 is TGCGCCAGCAGCCAAGACGGCGGGACCTCTGGAAACACCATATATTTT.

The chain is built from TRBV4-3 and TRBJ1-1; 8 nucleotides line up with TRBD1. The CDR3 is 16 residues long. Germline V CDR1 and CDR2: LGHNA, YSLEER. Trimming took 2 bases from V and 1 from J; bases not matched to a gene: 6. Here the CDR3 reads CASSQTGQGPNTEAFF. The CDR3 DNA follows: TGCGCCAGCAGCCAAACCGGACAGGGACCGAACACTGAAGCTTTCTTT.

The chain uses TRBV7-9 and TRBJ2-7, with D possibly matching TRBD2 (5 bases). The CDR3 length is 14 residues. Germline V gives CDR1 SEHNR, CDR2 FQNEAQ (reference sequence). V was trimmed by 8 bases and J by 6 bases, leaving 20 bases between them. The CDR3 loop is CASEVGGPQSEQYV. The CDR3 nucleotides read TGTGCCAGCGAGGTTGGAGGACCCCAATCCGAGCAGTACGTC.

This clonotype was observed at least ten times. The V call is TRBV5-4, the J call TRBJ2-5, with D perhaps given as TRBD1 or TRBD2 (5 bases each). Germline CDR1 SGHNT, CDR2 YYREEE (reference sequence). V shed 6 bases and J shed 11 bases, with 14 bases lying between them. This CDR3 is built from 11 residues. The CDR3 loop is CASIDGTVQYF. The CDR3 nucleotides are TGTGCCAGCATCGATGGGACCGTGCAGTACTTC.

This clonotype was recorded a few times. This sequence joins TRBV27 and TRBJ2-5; 8 positions match TRBD1. This CDR3 has 15 residues. V lost 8 bases to trimming and J lost 1 base; unmatched junction nucleotides: 9. Germline V lookup: CDR1 MNHEY, CDR2 SMNVEV (reference sequence). The CDR3 nucleotides are TGTGCCAGCCGGCAAGGACAGGGAGCCCAAGAGACCCAGTACTTC. Amino acid sequence: CASRQGQGAQETQYF.

V and J are TRBV29-1 and TRBJ2-7; TRBD1 is a possible D gene (5 bases). This CDR3 has 12 amino acids. CDR1 is SQVTM and CDR2 is ANQGSEA in the germline V gene. Deletions cut 6 bases from V and 5 bases from J, with 14 bases between. The CDR3 region is CSVVGAGDEQYV. Here the CDR3 DNA reads TGCAGCGTCGTTGGGGCTGGGGACGAGCAGTACGTC.

This sequence joins TRBV27 and TRBJ2-3, with TRBD2 identical over 8 bases. Germline V gene data show CDR1 as MNHEY and CDR2 as SMNVEV (reference sequence). CDR3 length: 16 amino acids. Trimming at V came to 4 bases and at J to 4 bases, leaving 10 bases not matched to a gene. The CDR3 here is CASSSQPAGVADTQYF. CDR3 DNA sequence: TGTGCCAGCAGTTCACAACCAGCGGGAGTGGCAGATACGCAGTATTTT.

The rearrangement joins TRBV12-3 or TRBV12-4 to TRBJ2-1, with D unresolved. The CDR3 length is 12 residues. Trimming stripped 6 bases from V and 7 bases from J, with 10 bases between. For the CDR3, the DNA is TGTGCCAGCAGCCCGCCACGGAATGAGCAGTTCTTC. This sequence encodes CASSPPRNEQFF.

The chain couples TRBV7-9 to TRBJ2-5; D is perhaps TRBD2 (5 bases). V lost 5 bases, J lost 5 bases, and 15 bases lay in between. Germline V CDR1 and CDR2: SEHNR, FQNEAQ (reference sequence). This CDR3 spans 14 amino acids. The CDR3 protein is CASSAELVLETQYF. The CDR3 DNA reads TGTGCCAGCAGCGCAGAACTAGTTCTGGAGACCCAGTACTTC. The entire variable domain, with the rest obtained from reference TRBV7-9 and TRBJ2-5, is as follows: DTGVSQNPRHKITKRGQNVTFRCDPISEHNRLYWYRQTLGQGPEFLTYFQNEAQLEKSRLLSDRFSAERPKGSFSTLEIQRTEQGDSAMYLCASSAELVLETQYFGPGTRLLVL.

CDR3 amino acids: CASSLAALGGPEAFF. In DNA, the CDR3 is TGCGCCAGCAGCTTGGCTGCCCTCGGTGGTCCTGAAGCTTTCTTT. V is TRBV5-1 and J is TRBJ1-1; D call uncertain. Trimming left V 0 bases short and J 6 bases short, with 15 bases between. The CDR3 has 15 residues. Germline V gene sequence: CDR1 SGHRS, CDR2 YFSETQ.

V gene TRBV4-2 combines with J gene TRBJ2-5; 12 bases match TRBD2. This CDR3 is 16 amino acids long. With V trimmed by 2 bases and J by 5 bases, 6 bases remained unmatched. Germline V gene lookup returns CDR1 LGHNA and CDR2 YNFKEQ. CDR3 sequence: CASSQRLAGGVETQYF. CDR3 DNA sequence: TGTGCCAGCAGCCAACGTCTAGCGGGGGGGGTGGAGACCCAGTACTTC.

V usage is TRBV7-9 and J usage is TRBJ2-1; 9 bases map to TRBD1. J was trimmed by 6 bases and V by 6 bases; bases with no gene match: 9. Per germline, CDR1 SEHNR and CDR2 FQNEAQ (reference sequence). This CDR3 has 15 amino acids. In DNA form, the CDR3 reads TGTGCCAGCAGTCCTCGGGACAGGGCGGTCAATGAGCAGTTCTTC. Translating it yields CASSPRDRAVNEQFF.

The table lists this clonotype with a few counts. The chain has TRBV7-9 and TRBJ2-5; D not certain. Trimming left V 1 base short and J 4 bases short, with 10 bases between. The CDR3 loop spans 14 amino acids. Germline V CDR1 and CDR2: SEHNR, FQNEAQ (reference sequence). As DNA, the CDR3 is TGTGCCAGCAGCTTAGGGGGTCAGAGAGAGACCCAGTACTTC. This codes for CASSLGGQRETQYF.

This chain connects TRBV2 to TRBJ2-1, with 10 bases fitting TRBD1. V lost 8 bases to trimming and J lost 7 bases; unmatched junction nucleotides: 2. This CDR3 region has 12 residues. Per the germline V gene, CDR1 is SNHLY and CDR2 is FYNNEI. The CDR3 here is CASEGQGNEQFF. The CDR3 nucleotides read TGTGCCAGCGAGGGACAGGGGAATGAGCAGTTCTTC. The variable domain in full, with the rest retrieved from reference TRBV2 and TRBJ2-1, is EPEVTQTPSHQVTQMGQEVILRCVPISNHLYFYWYRQILGQKVEFLVSFYNNEISEKSEIFDDQFSVERPDGSNFTLKIRSTKLEDSAMYFCASEGQGNEQFFGPGTRLTVL.